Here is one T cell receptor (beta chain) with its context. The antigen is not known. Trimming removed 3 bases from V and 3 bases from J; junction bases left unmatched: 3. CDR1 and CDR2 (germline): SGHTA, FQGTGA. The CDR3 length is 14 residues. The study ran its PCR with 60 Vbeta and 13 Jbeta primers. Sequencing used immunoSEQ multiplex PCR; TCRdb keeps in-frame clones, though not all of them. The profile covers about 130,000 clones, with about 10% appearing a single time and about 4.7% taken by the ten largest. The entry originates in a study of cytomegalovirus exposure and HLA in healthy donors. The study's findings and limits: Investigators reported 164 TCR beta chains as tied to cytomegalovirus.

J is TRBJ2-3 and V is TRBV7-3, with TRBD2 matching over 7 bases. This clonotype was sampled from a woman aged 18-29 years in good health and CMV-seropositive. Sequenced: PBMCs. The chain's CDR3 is CASSFGGGTDTQYF. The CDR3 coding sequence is TGTGCCAGCAGCTTCGGGGGAGGGACAGATACGCAGTATTTT. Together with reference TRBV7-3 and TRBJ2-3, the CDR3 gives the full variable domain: GAGVSQTPSNKVTEKGKYVELRCDPISGHTALYWYRQSLGQGPEFLIYFQGTGAADDSGLPNDRFFAVRPEGSVSTLKIQRTERGDSAVYLCASSFGGGTDTQYFGPGTRLTVL.